This T cell receptor beta chain was identified during a study of blood T cell repertoires in COVID-19. Study information: PBMCs, B-cell-depleted T cells, or T cells were the source of the cDNA or gDNA that made up the material.

Only in-frame clones appear in the TCRdb table, and some are missing; sequencing was by immunoSEQ multiplex PCR. Here the sample spans some 250,000 clones, 90% to 95% being singletons. Donors were grouped by their self-reported clinical history. This CDR3 region has 14 residues. Per germline, CDR1 WSHSY and CDR2 SAAADI. The V end lost 9 bases, the J end lost 2 bases, and 11 bases lay between the germline ends. The gene calls are TRBV10-2 and TRBJ1-6; tentatively, D is TRBD1 (5 bases). Sequencing was done on a sample of PBMCs or T cells enriched from blood (not recorded which). The receptor was isolated from a human donor in a cohort exposed to, infected with or recovered from COVID-19 (not recorded which). The donor label of this sample is uncertain. The CDR3, as DNA: TGCGCCAGTCCAGGGTTAACCTATAATTCACCCCTCCACTTT. It is translated as CASPGLTYNSPLHF.